The clone carrying this TCR beta chain came up a few times. Antigen specificity is unknown. This specimen belongs to a study of T-cell reconstitution after alpha-beta-depleted transplantation in children. Study results and limitations: Fresh T-cell production supplied most of the T-cell counts and diversity seen one year after transplant. Alpha-beta T cells present about two months after transplant were reported to originate from several hundred expanded graft clones.

The CDR3 runs 16 residues. Trimming left V 4 bases short and J 8 bases short, with 21 bases between. In germline, CDR1 is DFQATT, CDR2 SNEGSKA (reference sequence). A library of TCRbeta sequences, prepared with unique molecular identifiers, was generated. Each CDR3 protein gets one entry after TCRdb re-called the PCR reads with MiXCR. In the table there are around 440,000 distinct CDR3 sequences, under 20% of which are singletons. This chain uses TRBV20-1 with TRBJ1-6; D ambiguous. The sample was PBMCs, mostly from graft donor cells, taken 360 days after TCRalphabeta/CD19-depleted stem cell transplant. This clonotype was sampled from a boy in the first two years of life who had a stem cell transplant for Wiskott-Aldrich syndrome, so the T cells may come from the graft donor. The CDR3 here is CSATPPTGFIDSPLHF. DNA for the CDR3: TGCAGTGCTACCCCCCCGACGGGGTTTATTGATTCACCCCTCCACTTT.